The following is a TCR beta chain sequence with its context. Its antigen is currently unknown. The data were obtained in a study of cytomegalovirus exposure and HLA in healthy donors. About the study: It was reported in a later analysis that the same platform had been used for the approximately 110 validation repertoires as for the approximately 700 first-cohort repertoires.

General study results and limits: Most observed TCR sequences were rare, whereas some public TCRs were detected in many donors. Researchers reported that a few CMV-associated chains were confirmed in vitro as CMV antigen-specific. The study put about 180 TCR beta chains on its list as cytomegalovirus-associated.

The CDR3 has 16 residues. Germline loops: CDR1 LNHDA, CDR2 SQIVND (reference sequence). The junction had 11 bases not matched to a gene; V was cut back by 6 bases and J by 5 bases. Sequencing was performed with immunoSEQ multiplex PCR; in TCRdb, only in-frame clones are kept and a portion is missing. The table shows 100,000 to 150,000 clones, with roughly 89% occurring only once. The receptor comes from a woman in her late teens or twenties in good health and CMV-seronegative. Material: PBMCs. The genes are TRBV19 and TRBJ2-5; TRBD1 agrees at 11 bases. CDR3 bases: TGTGCCAGTAGCAAACTGGGGACAGGGGGTTGGGAGACCCAGTACTTC. Its protein product is CASSKLGTGGWETQYF.